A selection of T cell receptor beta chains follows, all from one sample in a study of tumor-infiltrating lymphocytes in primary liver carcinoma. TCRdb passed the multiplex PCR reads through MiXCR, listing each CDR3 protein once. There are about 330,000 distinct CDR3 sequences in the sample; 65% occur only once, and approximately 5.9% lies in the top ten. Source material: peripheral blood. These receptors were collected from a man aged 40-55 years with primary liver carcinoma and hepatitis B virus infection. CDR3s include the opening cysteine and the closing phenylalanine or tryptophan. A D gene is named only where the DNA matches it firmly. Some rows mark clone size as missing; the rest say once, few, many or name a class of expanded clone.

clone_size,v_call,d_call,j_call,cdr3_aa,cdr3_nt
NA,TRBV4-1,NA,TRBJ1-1,CTSSQGTQWNTEAYF,TGCACCAGCAGCCAAGGGACACAGTGGAACACTGAAGCTTACTTT
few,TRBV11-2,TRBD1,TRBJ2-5,CASNLRQGSETQYF,TGTGCCAGCAACTTACGACAGGGGTCTGAGACACAGTACTTC
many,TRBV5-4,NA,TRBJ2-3,CASSLGQYTDTQYF,TGTGCCAGCAGCTTGGGGCAATACACAGATACGCAGTATTTT
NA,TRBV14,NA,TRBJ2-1,CASSLLTRGLARNKQFF,TGTGCCAGCAGCCTCCTAACAAGAGGCCTAGCGCGAAATAAACAGTTCTTC
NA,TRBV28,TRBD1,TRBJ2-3,CASSLRDRDSLTDTQYF,TGTGCCAGCAGTTTACGCGATAGGGACAGTCTCACAGATACGCAATATTTT
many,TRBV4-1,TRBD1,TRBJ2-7,CASSQGRGTGGFYEQYF,TGCGCCAGCAGCCAGGGAAGAGGGACAGGGGGCTTCTACGAGCAGTACTTC
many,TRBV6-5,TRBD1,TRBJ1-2,CASRRQGAHGYTF,TGTGCCAGCAGAAGACAGGGGGCACATGGCTACACCTTC
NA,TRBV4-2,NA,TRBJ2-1,CASSLDWNQQFF,TGTGCCAGCAGCCTGGACTGGAACCAGCAGTTCTTC
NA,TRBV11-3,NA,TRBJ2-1,CASSSGHHSYNEQFF,TGTGCTAGCAGCTCGGGACATCACTCCTACAATGAGCAGTTCTTC
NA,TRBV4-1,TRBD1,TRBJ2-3,CANSPSVTGDMADTQYF,TGCGCCAACAGCCCCTCCGTGACAGGGGATATGGCAGATACGCAGTATTTT
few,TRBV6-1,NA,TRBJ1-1,CASTLSNTEAFF,TGTGCCAGCACACTGTCGAACACTGAAGCTTTCTTT
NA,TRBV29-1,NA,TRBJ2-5,CSVGGGGAGETQYF,TGCAGCGTTGGTGGGGGGGGCGCGGGAGAGACCCAGTACTTC
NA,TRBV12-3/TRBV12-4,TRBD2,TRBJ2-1,CASSPRLAGGNNERFF,TGTGCCAGCAGTCCGCGACTAGCGGGAGGGAACAATGAGCGGTTCTTC
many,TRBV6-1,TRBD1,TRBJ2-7,CASSEVWDRSYEQYF,TGTGCCAGCAGTGAAGTTTGGGACAGGTCCTACGAGCAGTACTTC
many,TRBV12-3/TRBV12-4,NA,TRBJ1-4,CASSLGGINEKLFF,TGTGCCAGCAGTTTGGGAGGGATTAATGAAAAACTGTTTTTT
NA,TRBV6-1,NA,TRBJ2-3,CASSETSVVPRYF,TGTGCCAGCAGTGAAACGTCGGTAGTTCCGCGGTATTTT
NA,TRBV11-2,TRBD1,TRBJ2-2,CASSIVLGTDNTGELFF,TGTGCCAGCAGCATAGTCCTTGGGACAGACAATACCGGGGAGCTGTTTTTT
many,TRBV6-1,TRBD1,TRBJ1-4,CASSPFVPGQGSEKLFF,TGTGCCAGCAGTCCCTTTGTCCCGGGACAGGGGAGCGAAAAACTGTTTTTT
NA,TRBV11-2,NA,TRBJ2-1,CGSSGHIQFF,TGTGGCAGCAGCGGACATATTCAGTTCTTC
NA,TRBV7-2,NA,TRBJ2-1,CASSLTGAEQLF,TGTGCCAGCAGCCTAACGGGAGCTGAGCAGCTCTTC
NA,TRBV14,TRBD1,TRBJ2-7,CASNQGQGGEQYF,TGTGCCAGCAACCAGGGACAGGGCGGCGAACAGTACTTC
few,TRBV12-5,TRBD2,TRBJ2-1,CASGSPGTSGRPYNEQFF,TGTGCTAGTGGTTCGCCCGGGACTAGCGGGAGGCCCTACAATGAGCAGTTCTTC
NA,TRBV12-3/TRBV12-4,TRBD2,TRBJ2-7,CASSLGSGKFYEQYF,TGTGCCAGCAGTTTAGGGAGCGGGAAGTTCTACGAGCAGTACTTC
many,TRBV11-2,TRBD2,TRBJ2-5,CASSLEVSGRVFQETQYF,TGTGCCAGCAGCTTAGAGGTTAGCGGGAGGGTATTCCAAGAGACCCAGTACTTC
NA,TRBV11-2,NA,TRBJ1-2,CASSLENYAYTF,TGTGCCAGCAGCTTAGAAAACTATGCTTACACCTTC
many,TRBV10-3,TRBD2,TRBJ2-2,CAISESSGSWNTGELFF,TGTGCCATCAGTGAGTCAAGCGGGAGTTGGAACACCGGGGAGCTGTTTTTT
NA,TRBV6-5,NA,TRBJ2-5,CASMGETQYF,TGTGCCAGCATGGGAGAGACCCAGTATTTC
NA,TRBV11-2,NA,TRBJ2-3,CASSIAAVSTDTQYF,TGTGCCAGCAGCATAGCGGCGGTTAGCACAGATACGCAGTATTTT
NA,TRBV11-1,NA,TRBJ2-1,CASMCGANLNNEQFF,TGTGCCAGCATGTGCGGGGCCAACCTAAACAATGAGCAGTTCTTC
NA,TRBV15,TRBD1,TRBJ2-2,CATSRGTGDTGELFF,TGTGCCACCAGCAGAGGGACAGGGGACACCGGGGAGCTGTTTTTT
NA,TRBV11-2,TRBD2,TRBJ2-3,CASNLDSGAFADTQYF,TGTGCCAGCAACTTGGATAGCGGGGCTTTCGCAGATACGCAGTATTTT
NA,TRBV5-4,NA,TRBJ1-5,CASSPGLDQLQHF,TGTGCCAGCAGCCCTGGTCTAGATCAGCTCCAGCATTTT
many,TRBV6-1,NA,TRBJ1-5,CASSEGTRRDQPQHF,TGTGCCAGCAGTGAAGGGACAAGGAGGGATCAGCCCCAGCATTTT
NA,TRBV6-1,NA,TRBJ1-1,CASSEIRTRAEAFF,TGTGCCAGCAGTGAAATCAGGACGCGGGCTGAAGCTTTCTTT
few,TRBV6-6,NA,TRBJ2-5,CASNYPRQTQETQYF,TGTGCCAGCAATTATCCCCGACAGACCCAAGAGACCCAGTACTTC
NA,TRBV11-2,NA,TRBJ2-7,CASSFEVRGQYEQYF,TGTGCCAGCAGCTTTGAGGTAAGGGGCCAGTACGAGCAGTACTTC
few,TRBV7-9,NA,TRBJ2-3,CASSLGAYTQYF,TGTGCCAGCAGCTTAGGGGCATATACGCAGTATTTT
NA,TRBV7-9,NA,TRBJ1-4,CASRLDSHEKLFF,TGTGCCAGCAGACTTGACAGCCATGAAAAACTGTTTTTT
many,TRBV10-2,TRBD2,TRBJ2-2,CASSKHGLASRTGELFF,TGCGCCAGCAGTAAGCACGGACTAGCTTCGAGGACCGGGGAGCTGTTTTTT
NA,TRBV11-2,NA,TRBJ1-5,CANTSNRDQPQHF,TGTGCCAACACCTCTAACAGGGATCAGCCCCAGCATTTT
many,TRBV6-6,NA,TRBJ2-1,CASSYSRQGNNEQFF,TGTGCCAGCAGTTACTCGAGGCAGGGGAACAATGAGCAGTTCTTC
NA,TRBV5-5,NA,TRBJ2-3,CAISPWGRGIDTQYF,TGTGCCATCAGCCCATGGGGCCGGGGCATAGATACGCAGTATTTT
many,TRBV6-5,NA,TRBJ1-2,CASTAEGSDGYTF,TGTGCCAGCACCGCAGAAGGGTCCGATGGCTACACCTTC
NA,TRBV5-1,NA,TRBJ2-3,CASSTRAKTDTQYF,TGCGCCAGCAGCACACGGGCGAAGACAGATACGCAGTATTTT
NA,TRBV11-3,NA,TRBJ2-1,CDSSLESDAEQFF,TGTGACAGCAGCTTAGAGTCGGACGCTGAGCAGTTCTTC
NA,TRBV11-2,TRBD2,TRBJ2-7,CASSLQGGEMYERYF,TGTGCCAGCAGCTTACAGGGAGGGGAAATGTACGAGCGGTACTTC
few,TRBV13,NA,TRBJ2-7,CASSYPSATGYEQYF,TGTGCCAGCAGCTACCCCAGTGCCACCGGGTACGAGCAGTACTTC
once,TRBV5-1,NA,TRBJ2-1,CASSFQYPGEQFF,TGCGCCAGCAGCTTCCAGTATCCGGGTGAGCAGTTCTTC
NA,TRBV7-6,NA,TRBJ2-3,CASSLSTPTGTQYF,TGTGCCAGCAGCTTATCAACTCCGACGGGTACGCAGTATTTT
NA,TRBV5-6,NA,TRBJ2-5,CASSPFMPAAQETQYF,TGTGCCAGCAGCCCCTTCATGCCGGCAGCACAAGAGACCCAGTACTTC
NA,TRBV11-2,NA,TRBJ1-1,CGSGKLNTEAFF,TGTGGCAGTGGAAAATTAAACACTGAAGCTTTCTTT
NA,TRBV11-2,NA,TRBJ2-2,CARSFHRMGTGELFF,TGTGCCAGGAGCTTTCACCGGATGGGTACCGGGGAGCTGTTTTTT
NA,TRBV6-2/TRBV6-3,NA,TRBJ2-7,CASSRVYSAYEQHF,TGTGCCAGCAGCCGCGTATACAGTGCCTACGAGCAGCACTTC
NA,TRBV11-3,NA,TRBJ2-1,CASSLGFSEQFF,TGTGCCAGCAGCTTGGGTTTCAGTGAACAGTTCTTC
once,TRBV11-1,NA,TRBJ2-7,CASSLVRPPGLYEQYF,TGTGCTAGCAGCCTCGTGCGGCCCCCGGGCCTTTACGAGCAATACTTC
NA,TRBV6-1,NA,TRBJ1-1,CASGEAHGGEPSF,TGTGCCAGCGGTGAAGCGCATGGGGGTGAGCCCTCCTTT